A selection of T cell receptor beta chains follows, all from one sample in a study of blood T cells in healthy people across ages. From the 5' RACE reads, TCRdb called clonotypes with MiXCR, one entry per CDR3 protein. Here the sample spans about 1,600,000 distinct CDR3 sequences, around 42% being singletons. Specimen: blood. The receptors originated from a woman between 18 and 30 years old in good health. Both conserved end residues are part of each CDR3. A D gene is named only where the DNA matches it firmly. Rows give clone size only sometimes, using once, few, many, or a class for an expanded clone.

TRBD2	TRBV11-2	TRBJ2-2	-	CASIRLAGIGELFF	TGTGCCAGCATCCGACTAGCGGGAATCGGGGAGCTGTTTTTT
-	TRBV28	TRBJ1-2	few	CASSLSAGLYYGYTF	TGTGCCAGCAGTTTGTCGGCAGGGCTTTACTATGGCTACACCTTC
TRBD1	TRBV20-1	TRBJ2-5	once	CSASGSQGAMKETQYF	TGCAGTGCTAGCGGCTCACAGGGGGCTATGAAGGAGACCCAGTACTTC
-	TRBV28	TRBJ1-5	once	CASSLIGTQYQPQHF	TGTGCCAGCAGTTTGATCGGGACGCAGTATCAGCCCCAGCATTTT
-	TRBV3-1	TRBJ2-5	few	CASSQDFERPQETQYF	TGTGCCAGCAGCCAAGATTTCGAGCGGCCCCAAGAGACCCAGTACTTC
-	TRBV21-1	TRBJ1-6	-	CASNRRESYNSPLHF	TGTGCCAGCAACCGGAGGGAGTCCTATAATTCACCCCTCCACTTT
TRBD1	TRBV29-1	TRBJ1-2	few	CSVGEGANGYTF	TGCAGCGTTGGAGAGGGGGCCAATGGCTACACCTTC
-	TRBV28	TRBJ2-7	-	CASSPVAQSSYNEQYF	TGTGCCAGCAGTCCAGTAGCGCAAAGCTCCTACAATGAGCAGTACTTC
TRBD1	TRBV5-5	TRBJ1-1	-	CASKSGDRGALNTEAFF	TGTGCCAGCAAATCCGGGGACAGGGGCGCCCTGAACACTGAAGCTTTCTTT
-	TRBV7-6	TRBJ2-1	-	CASSLVGGADNPYNEQFF	TGTGCCAGCAGCTTAGTGGGTGGGGCTGACAACCCCTACAATGAGCAGTTCTTC
TRBD1	TRBV6-1	TRBJ1-2	-	CASRGTGGNDGYTF	TGTGCCAGCAGAGGGACAGGGGGGAACGATGGCTACACCTTC
TRBD1	TRBV9	TRBJ1-2	few	CASSGPGQGAYGYTF	TGTGCCAGCAGCGGCCCGGGACAGGGGGCCTATGGCTACACCTTC
TRBD1	TRBV4-1	TRBJ1-5	few	CASSQGQGEGNQPQHF	TGCGCCAGCAGCCAAGGACAGGGAGAGGGGAATCAGCCCCAGCATTTT
TRBD2	TRBV20-1	TRBJ2-7	-	CSARDPSTSGRAYEQYF	TGCAGTGCTAGAGATCCGTCAACTAGCGGGAGGGCCTACGAGCAGTACTTC
TRBD2	TRBV10-3	TRBJ2-7	-	CAISESSGSRYF	TGTGCCATCAGTGAGTCTAGCGGGAGTCGGTACTTC
-	TRBV28	TRBJ1-1	few	CASSYRAEAFF	TGTGCCAGCAGCTACCGGGCAGAAGCTTTCTTT
-	TRBV11-2	TRBJ2-1	few	CASSLRDHQNRKYNEQFF	TGTGCCAGCAGCCTCCGGGACCACCAAAACAGAAAATACAATGAGCAGTTCTTC
TRBD1	TRBV9	TRBJ1-4	once	CASSVAGQGAAEKLFF	TGTGCCAGCAGCGTAGCAGGACAGGGGGCGGCTGAAAAACTGTTTTTT
TRBD1	TRBV6-1	TRBJ1-2	-	CASSFQDRTEGGYTF	TGTGCCAGCAGCTTCCAGGACAGGACTGAGGGTGGCTACACCTTC
-	TRBV13	TRBJ2-3	few	CASSAETPSTEYF	TGTGCCAGCAGCGCAGAAACTCCGAGCACGGAGTATTTT
-	TRBV5-1	TRBJ2-1	few	CASSSVGGYNEQFF	TGCGCCAGCAGCTCCGTGGGGGGTTACAATGAGCAGTTCTTC
TRBD1	TRBV6-6	TRBJ1-1	-	CASSYSTGAYNTEAFF	TGTGCCAGCAGTTACTCCACAGGGGCTTATAACACTGAAGCTTTCTTT
-	TRBV5-5	TRBJ2-7	-	CASSRGLVNEQYF	TGTGCCAGCAGCCGGGGATTAGTCAACGAGCAGTACTTC
-	TRBV14	TRBJ2-3	-	CASSPLTGSTDTQYF	TGTGCCAGCAGCCCGCTGACAGGTAGCACAGATACGCAGTATTTT
-	TRBV29-1	TRBJ2-3	many	CSVEVVGDTQYF	TGCAGCGTTGAAGTAGTTGGAGATACGCAGTATTTT
-	TRBV20-1	TRBJ2-2	once	CSAILNTGELFF	TGCAGTGCTATACTGAACACCGGGGAGCTGTTTTTT
TRBD2	TRBV3-1	TRBJ2-4	few	CASSQKAGEGWNIQYF	TGTGCCAGCAGCCAAAAAGCGGGAGAAGGGTGGAACATTCAGTACTTC
TRBD1	TRBV6-6	TRBJ2-7	few	CASKRRDRDYEQYF	TGTGCCAGCAAGAGACGGGACAGGGACTACGAGCAGTACTTC